Shown below are 21 T cell receptor beta chains from a single sample sequenced in a study of cytomegalovirus exposure and HLA in healthy donors. Assay used: immunoSEQ multiplex PCR; TCRdb lists only in-frame clones, some missing. This sample has about 73,000 clones; roughly 90% occur once, and the top ten carry about 3.8%. Sequencing used PBMCs. Source of these receptors: a woman under 30 in good health and CMV-seropositive.

This rearrangement joins TRBV6-5 to TRBJ1-2, with D perhaps TRBD1 (6 bases). Between the trimmed V and J ends, which lost 5 bases and 3 bases, there was a span of 16 bases. This CDR3 has 15 residues. Germline V gene lookup returns CDR1 MNHEY and CDR2 SVGAGI. This CDR3 reads CASSRTGSGDYGYTF. The CDR3 DNA reads TGTGCCAGCAGTCGCACAGGGTCTGGCGACTATGGCTACACCTTC.

This rearrangement joins TRBV30 to TRBJ1-5; possibly TRBD1 for D (6 bases). V was shortened by 1 base and J by 7 bases, with 14 bases between the two germline ends. CDR1 and CDR2 (germline): GTSNPN, SVGIG (reference sequence). CDR3 size: 14 residues. The chain's CDR3 is CAWSGRDIYQPQHF. In DNA, the CDR3 is TGTGCCTGGAGTGGCCGGGACATATACCAGCCCCAGCATTTT.

This chain joins TRBV28 and TRBJ1-3; TRBD1 agrees at 8 bases. Germline-derived CDR1 and CDR2 are MDHEN and SYDVKM. Germline trimming cut 6 bases from V and 2 bases from J; bases unmatched to any gene: 6. This CDR3 is 15 amino acids long. The CDR3 here is CASREDRVAGNTIYF. CDR3 bases: TGTGCCAGCAGGGAGGACAGGGTAGCTGGAAACACCATATATTTT.

The chain couples TRBV7-2 to TRBJ1-4; D is unclear. Trimming removed 8 bases at V and 5 bases at J, with 9 bases between. Germline CDR1 and CDR2: SGHTA and FQGNSA. The CDR3 has 12 residues. CDR3 protein: CASGRWNEKLFF. CDR3 nucleotides: TGTGCCAGCGGCCGATGGAATGAAAAACTGTTTTTT.

The chain uses TRBV30 and TRBJ2-3; D uncertain. CDR1 and CDR2 (germline): GTSNPN, SVGIG (reference sequence). This CDR3 has 13 residues. V was clipped by 0 bases and J by 1 base, with 5 bases between them. The DNA for the CDR3 is TGTGCCTGGAGTGTCCATCGCACAGATACGCAGTATTTT. Amino acids: CAWSVHRTDTQYF.

The genes are TRBV6-5 and TRBJ1-1; maybe TRBD1 (5 bases). This CDR3 region has 15 residues. Germline V gives CDR1 MNHEY, CDR2 SVGAGI. V dropped 6 bases and J dropped 5 bases, with 19 bases sitting between them. CDR3 nucleotide sequence: TGTGCCAGCAGACCCACAGGCGGGGGAGGGACTGAAGCTTTCTTT. Residues: CASRPTGGGGTEAFF.

This clone was detected once. This rearrangement joins TRBV11-2 to TRBJ1-2; the D gene is possibly TRBD1 (6 bases). CDR1 is SGHAT, CDR2 FQNNGV, per germline. V lost 1 base, J lost 5 bases, and 17 bases lay in between. This CDR3 comprises 16 residues. CDR3 sequence: CASSLAGGNPGYGYTF. CDR3 DNA sequence: TGTGCCAGCAGCTTAGCGGGGGGCAATCCCGGATATGGCTACACCTTC.

V and J are TRBV14 and TRBJ2-5, with TRBD1 identical over 7 bases. CDR1 is SGHDN, CDR2 FVKESK, per germline. Germline trimming cut 1 base from V and 4 bases from J; bases unmatched to any gene: 6. The CDR3 covers 15 residues. The CDR3 sequence is CASSQGRQGPETQYF. The CDR3 DNA is TGTGCCAGCAGCCAAGGGAGACAGGGCCCAGAGACCCAGTACTTC. Based on the CDR3 plus reference TRBV14 and TRBJ2-5, the full variable domain is EAGVTQFPSHSVIEKGQTVTLRCDPISGHDNLYWYRRVMGKEIKFLLHFVKESKQDESGMPNNRFLAERTGGTYSTLKVQPAELEDSGVYFCASSQGRQGPETQYFGPGTRLLVL.

The CDR3 protein is CASSIDAGTPSNQPQHF. CDR3 in DNA: TGTGCCAGTAGTATAGACGCCGGGACACCTAGCAATCAGCCCCAGCATTTT. The chain combines TRBV19 with TRBJ1-5; tentatively, D is TRBD1 (6 bases). V dropped 0 bases and J dropped 0 bases, with 12 bases sitting between them. Germline values: CDR1 LNHDA, CDR2 SQIVND (reference sequence). CDR3 length: 17 amino acids. The full variable domain, its missing parts supplied by reference TRBV19 and TRBJ1-5, is DGGITQSPKYLFRKEGQNVTLSCEQNLNHDAMYWYRQDPGQGLRLIYYSQIVNDFQKGDIAEGYSVSREKKESFPLTVTSAQKNPTAFYLCASSIDAGTPSNQPQHFGDGTRLSIL.

The chain links TRBV6-5 to TRBJ1-2; TRBD1 agrees at 8 bases. J gave up 3 bases and V 4 bases, and 7 bases lay outside the gene matches. Germline V gene lookup returns CDR1 MNHEY and CDR2 SVGAGI. CDR3 length: 15 residues. The CDR3 loop reads CASSSEGQGDYGYTF. CDR3 nucleotide sequence: TGTGCCAGCAGTTCCGAAGGACAGGGCGACTATGGCTACACCTTC.

In its sample, this clone was seen once. The genes are TRBV5-6 and TRBJ2-7; D possibly corresponds to TRBD2 (6 bases). The CDR3 has 14 residues. Deletions cut 2 bases from V and 3 bases from J, with 12 bases between. Germline CDR1 SGHDT, CDR2 YYEEEE. This CDR3 is CASSFGRDFYEQYF. The CDR3 bases are TGTGCCAGCAGCTTCGGCAGGGACTTCTACGAGCAGTACTTC.

The chain links TRBV30 to TRBJ2-1; D is ambiguous. In germline, CDR1 is GTSNPN, CDR2 SVGIG (reference sequence). V dropped 0 bases and J dropped 4 bases, with 13 bases sitting between them. CDR3 size: 15 residues. The CDR3 DNA follows: TGTGCCTGGAGTGTTCGTCCCAAAACTTACAATGAGCAGTTCTTC. Its protein is CAWSVRPKTYNEQFF.

This chain uses TRBV10-2 with TRBJ1-1; D ambiguous. Germline V CDR1 and CDR2: WSHSY, SAAADI. Trimming removed 0 bases from V and 8 bases from J, with 10 bases in between. CDR3 length: 13 residues. In DNA, the CDR3 is TGCGCCAGCAGTGAGTCGATTCCAGGAGAAGCTTTCTTT. Translation gives CASSESIPGEAFF.

The CDR3 DNA is TGTGCCATCAGCGGGACAGGGGGCGAAAAACTGTTTTTT. Translated: CAISGTGGEKLFF. V usage is TRBV10-3 and J usage is TRBJ1-4; 12 nucleotides match TRBD1. Germline V gene data show CDR1 as ENHRY and CDR2 as SYGVKD. The length of the CDR3 is 13 residues. The trim removed 6 bases at V and 8 bases at J, leaving 1 base unmatched.

J is TRBJ1-2 and V is TRBV19; D gene unclear. The CDR3 spans 15 residues. V lost 5 bases, J lost 4 bases, and 17 bases lay in between. CDR1 is LNHDA and CDR2 is SQIVND in the germline V gene (reference sequence). The CDR3 is CASSSIGEEVYGYTF. CDR3 DNA sequence: TGTGCCAGTAGTTCAATAGGAGAGGAGGTCTATGGCTACACCTTC. Full variable domain (outside the CDR3, taken from reference TRBV19 and TRBJ1-2): DGGITQSPKYLFRKEGQNVTLSCEQNLNHDAMYWYRQDPGQGLRLIYYSQIVNDFQKGDIAEGYSVSREKKESFPLTVTSAQKNPTAFYLCASSSIGEEVYGYTFGSGTRLTVV.

The V gene is TRBV30, the J gene TRBJ2-3, with 11 bases that match TRBD2. This CDR3 has 15 amino acids. CDR1 and CDR2 from the germline V gene are GTSNPN and SVGIG (reference sequence). The V and J ends lost 2 bases and 5 bases, in that order; junction bases with no gene match: 6. Here the CDR3 reads CAWSLAGGSGDTQYF. In DNA, the CDR3 is TGTGCCTGGAGTTTAGCGGGAGGGTCGGGAGATACGCAGTATTTT.

V gene TRBV19 combines with J gene TRBJ1-1; 8 nucleotides agree with TRBD1. V was pared by 7 bases and J by 5 bases, with 9 bases of the junction left unmatched. CDR3 length: 14 residues. Germline loops: CDR1 LNHDA, CDR2 SQIVND (reference sequence). The CDR3 DNA follows: TGTGCCAGTACCTGGACAGGGAGGAGAACTGAAGCTTTCTTT. Translation: CASTWTGRRTEAFF.

The chain couples TRBV9 to TRBJ2-1; 7 bases agree with TRBD1. Per the germline V gene, CDR1 is SGDLS and CDR2 is YYNGEE. J gave up 4 bases and V 0 bases, and 4 bases lay outside the gene matches. The CDR3 is made up of 15 amino acids. The CDR3 DNA is TGTGCCAGCAGCGTAGTGGGACAGCCTTACAATGAGCAGTTCTTC. It translates to CASSVVGQPYNEQFF.

Written as DNA, the CDR3 is TGTGCCTGGAGTGTGGGGGGGAGCTGGTCCGGGGAGCTGTTTTTT. Translation: CAWSVGGSWSGELFF. The chain employs TRBV30 and TRBJ2-2; 7 nucleotides align to TRBD2. CDR1 and CDR2 from the germline V gene are GTSNPN and SVGIG (reference sequence). Trimming cost V 0 bases and J 6 bases; bases outside gene matches: 7. The CDR3 has 15 residues. The complete variable domain, with remaining parts taken from reference TRBV30 and TRBJ2-2, reads SQTIHQWPATLVQPVGSPLSLECTVEGTSNPNLYWYRQAAGRGLQLLFYSVGIGQISSEVPQNLSASRPQDRQFILSSKKLLLSDSGFYLCAWSVGGSWSGELFFGEGSRLTVL.

The J gene is TRBJ2-5, the V gene TRBV10-1, with D possibly being TRBD2 (6 bases). V shed 0 bases and J shed 3 bases, with 14 bases lying between them. CDR3 length: 16 amino acids. CDR1 is WNHNN and CDR2 is SYGVQD in the germline V gene (reference sequence). CDR3 sequence (DNA): TGCGCCAGCAGTGAGTCACTGGGACTGGCTAAAGAGACCCAGTACTTC. It translates to CASSESLGLAKETQYF.

The rearrangement links TRBV7-2 to TRBJ2-7; 7 nucleotides match TRBD2. Germline CDR1 reads SGHTA; CDR2 reads FQGNSA. Trimming cost V 1 base and J 4 bases; bases outside gene matches: 4. The CDR3 has 14 residues. The CDR3 is CASSLEVAGYEQYF. DNA of the CDR3: TGTGCCAGCAGCTTAGAGGTAGCGGGTTACGAGCAGTACTTC.